The 9 T cell receptor beta chains presented below share a single source sample, sequenced in a study of cytomegalovirus exposure and HLA in healthy donors. With 60 Vbeta and 13 Jbeta primers, the PCR was carried out. Only in-frame clones appear in the TCRdb table, and some are missing; sequencing was by immunoSEQ multiplex PCR. The sample lists fewer than 150,000 clones; 15% were seen once. The sequencing sample was made of PBMCs. Source of these receptors: a woman between 18 and 29 years old in good health and CMV-seronegative.

There are a few counts of this clone. This specimen includes other DNA sequences encoding the same CDR3. The genes are TRBV6-1 and TRBJ1-5, with a tentative D call TRBD1 (5 bases). Germline V gene sequence: CDR1 MNHNS, CDR2 SASEGT. The CDR3 runs to 15 residues. V lost 4 bases, J lost 4 bases, and 14 bases lay in between. The CDR3 DNA is TGTGCCAGCAGTGTCGGTCAGGGCAATAATCAGCCCCAGCATTTT. This codes for CASSVGQGNNQPQHF.

In its sample, this clone was seen once. The V gene is TRBV7-9, the J gene TRBJ1-4; TRBD1 is a possible D gene (5 bases). Germline values: CDR1 SEHNR, CDR2 FQNEAQ (reference sequence). This CDR3 has 14 amino acids. V was clipped by 1 base and J by 8 bases, with 11 bases between them. CDR3: CASSLGQGIEKLFF. The CDR3 DNA reads TGTGCCAGCAGCTTAGGGCAGGGAATCGAAAAACTGTTTTTT.

In this sample, this clone turned up a few times. V gene TRBV19 combines with J gene TRBJ1-5; D may be TRBD1 (5 bases). V lost 5 bases, J lost 5 bases, and 19 bases lay in between. Germline V gene lookup returns CDR1 LNHDA and CDR2 SQIVND (reference sequence). The CDR3 loop spans 16 amino acids. The CDR3 nucleotides read TGTGCCAGTAGTCATGTGGGGTTGGGGGACTATCAGCCCCAGCATTTT. This encodes CASSHVGLGDYQPQHF.

The V gene is TRBV28, the J gene TRBJ1-3; D is possibly TRBD1 (5 bases). The CDR3 is made up of 17 amino acids. V was cut by 1 base and J by 0 bases, with 13 bases left in between. CDR1 and CDR2 (germline): MDHEN, SYDVKM. The CDR3 loop is CASSLFVGDFSGNTIYF. The CDR3 region has the DNA TGTGCCAGCAGTTTATTCGTAGGGGATTTCTCTGGAAACACCATATATTTT.

This sequence joins TRBV28 and TRBJ1-5; the D gene is possibly TRBD1 (5 bases). Germline-derived CDR1 and CDR2 are MDHEN and SYDVKM. The V gene lost 7 bases and the J gene lost 7 bases, with 26 bases spanning the gap. The CDR3 length is 17 residues. The CDR3 nucleotides are TGTGCCAGCACTATCCCACTCGGGGGGGTCGGGGGACAGCCCCAGCATTTT. This sequence encodes CASTIPLGGVGGQPQHF.

The chain links TRBV6-6 to TRBJ1-6; TRBD1 is a possible D gene (5 bases). V was shortened by 0 bases and J by 9 bases, with 12 bases between the two germline ends. Germline CDR1 reads MNHNY; CDR2 reads SVGAGI (reference sequence). This CDR3 region has 15 residues. This CDR3 is CASSYSGTGSSPLHF. As DNA, the CDR3 is TGTGCCAGCAGTTACTCTGGGACCGGGAGTTCACCCCTCCACTTT.

This clone has just a few counts. The V gene is TRBV14, the J gene TRBJ2-2; possible D gene TRBD1, 5 bases. V lost 5 bases, J lost 1 base, and 14 bases lay in between. The CDR3 has 16 residues. In germline, CDR1 is SGHDN, CDR2 FVKESK. DNA of the CDR3: TGTGCCAGCAGCACCCGGACACTGTTGAACACCGGGGAGCTGTTTTTT. Amino acid sequence: CASSTRTLLNTGELFF.

This clone was found a few times. The chain couples TRBV10-3 to TRBJ1-1; possibly TRBD1 for D (6 bases). This CDR3 comprises 15 residues. Looked up from germline, CDR1 is ENHRY and CDR2 is SYGVKD. The V end lost 4 bases, the J end lost 1 base, and 13 bases lay between the germline ends. CDR3 loop: CAISGKQGTNTEAFF. The CDR3 DNA sequence: TGTGCCATCAGTGGAAAACAGGGAACGAACACTGAAGCTTTCTTT.

This clone has only a few counts. The CDR3 spells CASSEASEGTEAFF. Here the CDR3 DNA reads TGTGCCAGCAGTGAAGCGTCAGAGGGCACTGAAGCTTTCTTT. The chain has TRBV6-1 and TRBJ1-1, with unresolved D. Germline V lookup: CDR1 MNHNS, CDR2 SASEGT. V was trimmed by 0 bases and J by 4 bases, leaving 9 bases between them. The CDR3 is 14 amino acids.